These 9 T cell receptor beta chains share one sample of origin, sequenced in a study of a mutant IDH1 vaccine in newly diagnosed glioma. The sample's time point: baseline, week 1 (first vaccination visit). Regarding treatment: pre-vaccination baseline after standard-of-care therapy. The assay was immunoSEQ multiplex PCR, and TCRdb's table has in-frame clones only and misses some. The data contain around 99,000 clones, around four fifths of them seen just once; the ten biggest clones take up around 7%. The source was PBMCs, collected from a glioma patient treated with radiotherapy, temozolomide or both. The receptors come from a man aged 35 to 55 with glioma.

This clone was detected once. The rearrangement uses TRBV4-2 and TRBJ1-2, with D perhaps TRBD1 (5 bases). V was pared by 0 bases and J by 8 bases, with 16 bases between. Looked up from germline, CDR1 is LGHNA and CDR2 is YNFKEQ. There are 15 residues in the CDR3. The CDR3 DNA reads TGTGCCAGCAGCCAAGATGGGGAACCCCGGGGCGGCTACACCTTC. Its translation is CASSQDGEPRGGYTF.

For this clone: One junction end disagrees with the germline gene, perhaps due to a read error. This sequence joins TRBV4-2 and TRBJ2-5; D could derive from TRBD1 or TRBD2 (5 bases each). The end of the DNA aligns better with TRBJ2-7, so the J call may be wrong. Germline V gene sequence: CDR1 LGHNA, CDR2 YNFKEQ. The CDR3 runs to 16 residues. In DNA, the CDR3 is TGTGTCAGCAGCCAAGGTTCTCCAGGGAGTTCCTACGAGCAGTACTTC. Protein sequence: CVSSQGSPGSSYEQYF.

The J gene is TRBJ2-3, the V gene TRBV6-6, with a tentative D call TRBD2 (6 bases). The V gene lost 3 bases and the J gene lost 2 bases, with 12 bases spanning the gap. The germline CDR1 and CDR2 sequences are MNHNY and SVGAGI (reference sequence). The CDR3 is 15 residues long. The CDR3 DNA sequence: TGTGCCAGCAGTTATGCAGGGAGGCACACAGATACGCAGTATTTT. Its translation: CASSYAGRHTDTQYF.

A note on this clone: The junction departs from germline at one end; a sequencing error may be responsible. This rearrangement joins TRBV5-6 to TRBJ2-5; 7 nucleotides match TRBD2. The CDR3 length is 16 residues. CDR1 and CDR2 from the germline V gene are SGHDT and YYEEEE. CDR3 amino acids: CASSLVPTSPTEAQYF. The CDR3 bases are TGTGCCAGCAGCTTGGTCCCGACTAGCCCTACAGAGGCCCAGTACTTC.

The CDR3 nucleotides are TGTGCCAGCTCACTATTGACAGGGGCCTACGAGCAGTACTTC. Translating gives CASSLLTGAYEQYF. V and J are TRBV18 and TRBJ2-7, with 8 bases that match TRBD1. Germline values: CDR1 KGHSH, CDR2 LQKENI. With 4 bases clipped from V and 2 bases from J, the junction kept 4 bases outside the gene matches. This CDR3 region has 14 residues. Supplemented by reference TRBV18 and TRBJ2-7, the full variable domain reads NAGVMQNPRHLVRRRGQEARLRCSPMKGHSHVYWYRQLPEEGLKFMVYLQKENIIDESGMPKERFSAEFPKEGPSILRIQQVVRGDSAAYFCASSLLTGAYEQYFGPGTRLTVT.

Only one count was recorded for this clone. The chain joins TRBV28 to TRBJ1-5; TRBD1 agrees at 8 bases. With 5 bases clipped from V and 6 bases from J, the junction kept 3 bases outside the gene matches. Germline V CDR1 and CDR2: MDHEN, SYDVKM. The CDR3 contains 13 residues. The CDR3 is CASSIRGPQPQHF. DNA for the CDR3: TGTGCCAGCAGTATCAGGGGGCCTCAGCCCCAGCATTTT.

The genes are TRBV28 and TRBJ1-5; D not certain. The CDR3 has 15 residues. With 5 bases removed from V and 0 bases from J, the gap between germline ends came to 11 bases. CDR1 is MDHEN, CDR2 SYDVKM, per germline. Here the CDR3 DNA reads TGTGCCAGCAGTCCGAACACGATTAGCAATCAGCCCCAGCATTTT. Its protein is CASSPNTISNQPQHF.

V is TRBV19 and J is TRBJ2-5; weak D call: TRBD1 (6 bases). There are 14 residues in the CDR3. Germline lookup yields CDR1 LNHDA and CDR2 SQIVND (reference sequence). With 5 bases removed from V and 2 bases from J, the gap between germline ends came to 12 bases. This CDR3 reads CASSVTGLQETQYF. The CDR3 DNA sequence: TGTGCCAGTAGTGTGACAGGCCTACAAGAGACCCAGTACTTC.

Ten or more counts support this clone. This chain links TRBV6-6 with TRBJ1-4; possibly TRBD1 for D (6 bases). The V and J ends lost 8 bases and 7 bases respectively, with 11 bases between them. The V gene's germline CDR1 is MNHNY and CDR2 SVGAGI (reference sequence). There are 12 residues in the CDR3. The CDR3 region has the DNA TGTGCCAGCGGCCGGGACACTGAAAAACTGTTTTTT. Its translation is CASGRDTEKLFF.